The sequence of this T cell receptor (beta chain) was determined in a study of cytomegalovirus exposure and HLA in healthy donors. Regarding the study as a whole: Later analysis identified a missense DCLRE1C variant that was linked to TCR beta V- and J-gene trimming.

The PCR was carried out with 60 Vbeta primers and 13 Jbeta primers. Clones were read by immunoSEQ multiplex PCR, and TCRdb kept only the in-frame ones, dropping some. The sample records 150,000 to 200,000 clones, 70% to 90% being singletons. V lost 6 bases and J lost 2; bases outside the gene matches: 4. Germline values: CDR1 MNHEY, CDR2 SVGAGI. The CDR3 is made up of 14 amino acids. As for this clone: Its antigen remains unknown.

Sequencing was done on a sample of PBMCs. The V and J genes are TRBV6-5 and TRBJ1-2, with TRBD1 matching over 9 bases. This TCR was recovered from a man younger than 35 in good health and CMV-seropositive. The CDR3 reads CASRGTGRNYGYTF. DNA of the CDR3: TGTGCCAGCAGGGGGACAGGGAGGAACTATGGCTACACCTTC.